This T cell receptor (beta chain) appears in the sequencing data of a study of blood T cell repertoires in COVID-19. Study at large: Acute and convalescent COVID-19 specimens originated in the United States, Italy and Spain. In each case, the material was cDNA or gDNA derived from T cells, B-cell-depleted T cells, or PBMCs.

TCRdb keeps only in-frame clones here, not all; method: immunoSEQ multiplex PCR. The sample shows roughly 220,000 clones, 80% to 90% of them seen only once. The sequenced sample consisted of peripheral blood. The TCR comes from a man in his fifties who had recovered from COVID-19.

The CDR3 DNA reads as TGTGCCTGGAGTGTTCGGAGGGCTTCTAATGAAAAACTGTTTTTT. Protein: CAWSVRRASNEKLFF. The genes are TRBV30 and TRBJ1-4; D is unclear. Per germline, CDR1 GTSNPN and CDR2 SVGIG (reference sequence). CDR3 length: 15 residues. Trimming cost V 0 bases and J 3 bases, with 11 bases left between them.